This T cell receptor (beta chain) was profiled in a study of blood T cell repertoires in COVID-19. Study as a whole: In each case, the material was cDNA or gDNA derived from T cells, B-cell-depleted T cells, or PBMCs.

Authors' methods: Estimation of nucleated cell counts relied on the amplification of reference gene primers. Data came from immunoSEQ multiplex PCR; TCRdb stores just in-frame clones and leaves some out. Clonal size and the V and J genes are those of that table, whereas D and trimming came from the DNA. The data hold 160,000 or so clones, with more than 80% observed a single time. Germline CDR1 is SNHLY and CDR2 is FYNNEI. The length of the CDR3 is 14 residues. The V end was cut by 6 bases, the J end by 0 bases, with 12 bases between. During active infection, Seattle patients enrolled and were then monitored through disease.

This clonotype originated in an older woman with COVID-19, enrolled during active disease. The chain is built from TRBV2 and TRBJ2-7, with D maybe TRBD2 (6 bases). Input material: peripheral blood. The CDR3 DNA reads as TGTGCCAGCAGCGGGAGTTGGGGCTCCTACGAGCAGTACTTC. Amino acids: CASSGSWGSYEQYF.